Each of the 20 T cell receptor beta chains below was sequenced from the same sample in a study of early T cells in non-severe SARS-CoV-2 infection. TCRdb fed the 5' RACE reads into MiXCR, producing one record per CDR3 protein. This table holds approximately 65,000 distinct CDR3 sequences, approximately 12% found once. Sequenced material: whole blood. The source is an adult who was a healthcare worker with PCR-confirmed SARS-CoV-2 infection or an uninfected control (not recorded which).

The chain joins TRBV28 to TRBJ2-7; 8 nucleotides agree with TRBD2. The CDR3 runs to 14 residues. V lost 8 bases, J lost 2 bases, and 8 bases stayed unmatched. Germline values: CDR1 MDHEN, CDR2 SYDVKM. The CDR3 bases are TGTGCCAGCTCGTCGGGACTAGGGACCTACGAGCAGTACTTC. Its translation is CASSSGLGTYEQYF. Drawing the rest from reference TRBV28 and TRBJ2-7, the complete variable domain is DVKVTQSSRYLVKRTGEKVFLECVQDMDHENMFWYRQDPGLGLRLIYFSYDVKMKEKGDIPEGYSVSREKKERFSLILESASTNQTSMYLCASSSGLGTYEQYFGPGTRLTVT.

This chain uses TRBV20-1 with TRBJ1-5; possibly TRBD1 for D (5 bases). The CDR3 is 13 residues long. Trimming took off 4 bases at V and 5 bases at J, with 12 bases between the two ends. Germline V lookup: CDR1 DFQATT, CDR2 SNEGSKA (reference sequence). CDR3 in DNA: TGCAGTGCTATAGGACACAGCGATCAGCCCCAGCATTTT. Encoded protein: CSAIGHSDQPQHF.

CDR3: CASSPQPQETQYF. The CDR3 DNA reads as TGTGCCAGCTCACCCCAACCCCAAGAGACCCAGTACTTC. This rearrangement joins TRBV18 to TRBJ2-5; no clear D gene. The ends were cut back, 3 bases at V and 1 base at J, with 6 bases in the middle. Per the germline V gene, CDR1 is KGHSH and CDR2 is LQKENI. The CDR3 extends over 13 amino acids. Complete variable domain (other parts from reference TRBV18 and TRBJ2-5): NAGVMQNPRHLVRRRGQEARLRCSPMKGHSHVYWYRQLPEEGLKFMVYLQKENIIDESGMPKERFSAEFPKEGPSILRIQQVVRGDSAAYFCASSPQPQETQYFGPGTRLLVL.

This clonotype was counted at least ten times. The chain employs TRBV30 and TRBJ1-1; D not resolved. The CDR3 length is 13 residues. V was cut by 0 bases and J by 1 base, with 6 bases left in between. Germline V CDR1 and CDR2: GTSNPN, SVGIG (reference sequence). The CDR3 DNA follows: TGTGCCTGGAGTGTAATGGGGAACACTGAAGCTTTCTTT. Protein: CAWSVMGNTEAFF.

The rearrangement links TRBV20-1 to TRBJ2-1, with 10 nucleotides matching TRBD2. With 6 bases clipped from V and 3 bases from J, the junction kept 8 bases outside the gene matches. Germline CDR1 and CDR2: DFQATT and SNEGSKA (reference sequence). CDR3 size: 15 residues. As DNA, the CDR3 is TGCAGTGCCCACAAGCGGGGGGGCAACTACAATGAGCAGTTCTTC. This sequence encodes CSAHKRGGNYNEQFF.

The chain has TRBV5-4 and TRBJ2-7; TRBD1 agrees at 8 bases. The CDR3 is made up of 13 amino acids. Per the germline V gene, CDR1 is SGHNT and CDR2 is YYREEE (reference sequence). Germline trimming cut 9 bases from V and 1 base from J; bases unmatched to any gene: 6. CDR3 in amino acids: CATQGAYSYEQYF. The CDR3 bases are TGTGCCACGCAGGGGGCGTATTCCTACGAGCAGTACTTC.

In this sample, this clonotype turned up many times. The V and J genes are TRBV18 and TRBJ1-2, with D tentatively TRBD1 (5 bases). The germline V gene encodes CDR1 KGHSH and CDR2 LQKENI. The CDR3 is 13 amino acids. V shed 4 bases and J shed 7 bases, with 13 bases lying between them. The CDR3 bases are TGTGCCAGCTCACGGACGGACGGGGGTGGCTACACCTTC. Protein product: CASSRTDGGGYTF.

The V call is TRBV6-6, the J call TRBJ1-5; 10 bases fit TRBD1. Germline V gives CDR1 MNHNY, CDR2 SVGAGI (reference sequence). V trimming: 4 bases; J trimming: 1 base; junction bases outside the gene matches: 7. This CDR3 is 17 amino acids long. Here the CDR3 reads CASSSTGGEDSNQPQHF. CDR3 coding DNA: TGTGCCAGCAGTTCGACAGGGGGCGAAGACAGCAATCAGCCCCAGCATTTT.

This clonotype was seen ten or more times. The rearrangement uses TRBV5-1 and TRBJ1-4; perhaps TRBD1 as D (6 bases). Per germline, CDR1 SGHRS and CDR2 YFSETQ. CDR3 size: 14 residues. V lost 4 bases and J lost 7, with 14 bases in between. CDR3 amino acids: CASSIQGAGEKLFF. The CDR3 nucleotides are TGCGCCAGCAGCATACAGGGAGCGGGTGAAAAACTGTTTTTT.

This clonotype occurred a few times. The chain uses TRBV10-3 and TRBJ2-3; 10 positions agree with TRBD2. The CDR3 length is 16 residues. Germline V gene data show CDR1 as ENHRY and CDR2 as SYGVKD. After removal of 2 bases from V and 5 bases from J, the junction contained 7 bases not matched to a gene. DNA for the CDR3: TGTGCCATCAGTGAGCCGGGACTAGCGAAGGGAGATACGCAGTATTTT. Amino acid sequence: CAISEPGLAKGDTQYF.

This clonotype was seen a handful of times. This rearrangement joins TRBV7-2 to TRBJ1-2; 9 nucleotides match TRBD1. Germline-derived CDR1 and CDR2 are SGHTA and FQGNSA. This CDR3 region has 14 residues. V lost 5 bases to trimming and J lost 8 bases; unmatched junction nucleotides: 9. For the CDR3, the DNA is TGTGCCAGCAGCCCCAGACAGGGGGTGTTCGGCTACACCTTC. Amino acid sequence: CASSPRQGVFGYTF.

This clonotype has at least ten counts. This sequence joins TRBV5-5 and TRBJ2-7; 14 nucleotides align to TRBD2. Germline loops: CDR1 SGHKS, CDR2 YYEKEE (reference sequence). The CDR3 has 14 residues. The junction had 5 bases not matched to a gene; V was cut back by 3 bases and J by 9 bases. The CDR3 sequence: CASSYGTSGGLQYF. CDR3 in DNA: TGTGCCAGCAGCTACGGGACTAGCGGGGGATTGCAGTACTTC.

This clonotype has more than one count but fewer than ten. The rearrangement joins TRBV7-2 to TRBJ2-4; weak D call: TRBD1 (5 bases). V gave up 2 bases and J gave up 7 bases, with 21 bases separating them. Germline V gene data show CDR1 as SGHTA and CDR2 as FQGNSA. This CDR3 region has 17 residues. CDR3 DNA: TGTGCCAGCAGCTTATTACCGATCAGGGCGTCCTCTAACATTCAGTACTTC. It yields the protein CASSLLPIRASSNIQYF.

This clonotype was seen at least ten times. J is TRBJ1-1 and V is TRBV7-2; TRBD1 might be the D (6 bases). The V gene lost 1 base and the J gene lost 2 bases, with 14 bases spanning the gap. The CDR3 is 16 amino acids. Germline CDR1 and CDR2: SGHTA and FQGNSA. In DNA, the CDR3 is TGTGCCAGCAGCTTAGTCTTGCGACAGGCCAACACTGAAGCTTTCTTT. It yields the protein CASSLVLRQANTEAFF.

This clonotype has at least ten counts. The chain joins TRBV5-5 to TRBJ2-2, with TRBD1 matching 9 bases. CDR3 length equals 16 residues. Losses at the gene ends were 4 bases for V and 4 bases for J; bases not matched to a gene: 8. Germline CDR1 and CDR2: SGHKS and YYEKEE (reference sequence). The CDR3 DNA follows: TGTGCCAGCAGCCTCACAGGGGGCGCGGGCACCGGGGAGCTGTTTTTT. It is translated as CASSLTGGAGTGELFF.

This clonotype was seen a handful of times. The CDR3: CASSIGTGTKKLFF. As DNA, the CDR3 is TGTGCCAGTAGTATTGGGACAGGAACGAAAAAACTGTTTTTT. The genes are TRBV19 and TRBJ1-4; 8 bases fit TRBD1. The CDR3 has 14 amino acids. CDR1 LNHDA and CDR2 SQIVND come from the germline V gene (reference sequence). V dropped 3 bases and J dropped 9; count of bases not matched to a gene: 6.

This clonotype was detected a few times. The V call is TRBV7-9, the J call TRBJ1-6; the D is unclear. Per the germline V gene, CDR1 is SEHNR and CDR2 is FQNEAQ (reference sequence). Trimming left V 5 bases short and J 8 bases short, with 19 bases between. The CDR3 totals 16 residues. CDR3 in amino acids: CASSPPTRGPHSPLHF. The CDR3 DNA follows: TGTGCCAGCAGCCCGCCGACACGAGGCCCCCATTCACCCCTCCACTTT. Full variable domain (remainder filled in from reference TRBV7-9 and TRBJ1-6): DTGVSQNPRHKITKRGQNVTFRCDPISEHNRLYWYRQTLGQGPEFLTYFQNEAQLEKSRLLSDRFSAERPKGSFSTLEIQRTEQGDSAMYLCASSPPTRGPHSPLHFGNGTRLTVT.

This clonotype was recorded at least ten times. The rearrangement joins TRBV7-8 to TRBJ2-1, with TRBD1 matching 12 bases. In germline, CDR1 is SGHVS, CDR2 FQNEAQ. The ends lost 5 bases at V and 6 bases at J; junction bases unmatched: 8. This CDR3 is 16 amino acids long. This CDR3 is CASSRSPGQGANEQFF. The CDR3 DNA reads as TGTGCCAGCAGCCGCTCTCCGGGACAGGGGGCCAATGAGCAGTTCTTC. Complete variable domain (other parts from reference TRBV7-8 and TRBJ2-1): GAGVSQSPRYKVAKRGQDVALRCDPISGHVSLFWYQQALGQGPEFLTYFQNEAQLDKSGLPSDRFFAERPEGSVSTLKIQRTQQEDSAVYLCASSRSPGQGANEQFFGPGTRLTVL.

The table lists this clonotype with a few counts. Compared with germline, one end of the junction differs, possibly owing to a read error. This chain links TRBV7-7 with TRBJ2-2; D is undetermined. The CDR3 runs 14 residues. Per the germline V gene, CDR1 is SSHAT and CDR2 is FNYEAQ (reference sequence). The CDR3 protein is CASSPPVSAGELFF. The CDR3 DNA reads TGTGCTAGCAGCCCTCCGGTTTCGGCCGGGGAGCTGTTTTTT.

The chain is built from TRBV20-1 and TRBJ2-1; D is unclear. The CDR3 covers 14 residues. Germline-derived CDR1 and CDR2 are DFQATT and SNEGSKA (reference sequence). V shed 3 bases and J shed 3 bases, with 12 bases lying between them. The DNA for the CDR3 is TGCAGTGCTAGTGCGACCTCACACTACAATGAGCAGTTCTTC. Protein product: CSASATSHYNEQFF.